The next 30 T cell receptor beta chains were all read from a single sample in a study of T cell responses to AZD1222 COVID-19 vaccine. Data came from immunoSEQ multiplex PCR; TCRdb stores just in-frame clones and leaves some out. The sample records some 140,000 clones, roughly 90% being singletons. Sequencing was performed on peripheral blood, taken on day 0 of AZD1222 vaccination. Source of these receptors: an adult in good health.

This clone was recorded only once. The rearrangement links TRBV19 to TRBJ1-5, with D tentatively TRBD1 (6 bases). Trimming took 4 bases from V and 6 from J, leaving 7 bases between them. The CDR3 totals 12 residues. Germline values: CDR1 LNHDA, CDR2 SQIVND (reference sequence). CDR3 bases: TGTGCCAGTAGTACGGACAGTCAGCCCCAGCATTTT. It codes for CASSTDSQPQHF.

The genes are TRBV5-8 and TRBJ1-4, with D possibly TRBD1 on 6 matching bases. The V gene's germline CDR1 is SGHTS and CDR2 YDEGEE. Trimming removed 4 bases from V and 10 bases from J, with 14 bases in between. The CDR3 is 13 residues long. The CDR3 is CASSPKQGGKLFF. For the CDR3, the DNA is TGTGCCAGCAGCCCGAAACAGGGCGGAAAACTGTTTTTT.

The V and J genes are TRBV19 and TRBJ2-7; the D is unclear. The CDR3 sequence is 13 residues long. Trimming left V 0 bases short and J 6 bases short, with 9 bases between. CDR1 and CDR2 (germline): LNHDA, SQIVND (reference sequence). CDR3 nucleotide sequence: TGTGCCAGTAGTATAGATCTCTGGGCCGAGCAGTACTTC. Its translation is CASSIDLWAEQYF. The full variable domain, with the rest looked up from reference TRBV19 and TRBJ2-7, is DGGITQSPKYLFRKEGQNVTLSCEQNLNHDAMYWYRQDPGQGLRLIYYSQIVNDFQKGDIAEGYSVSREKKESFPLTVTSAQKNPTAFYLCASSIDLWAEQYFGPGTRLTVT.

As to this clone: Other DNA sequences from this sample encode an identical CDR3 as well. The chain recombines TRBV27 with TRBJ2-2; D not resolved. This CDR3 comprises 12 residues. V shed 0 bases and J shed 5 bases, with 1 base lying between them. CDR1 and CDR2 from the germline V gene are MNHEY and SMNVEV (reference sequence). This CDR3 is CASSLSTGELFF. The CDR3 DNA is TGTGCCAGCAGTTTATCGACCGGGGAGCTGTTTTTT.

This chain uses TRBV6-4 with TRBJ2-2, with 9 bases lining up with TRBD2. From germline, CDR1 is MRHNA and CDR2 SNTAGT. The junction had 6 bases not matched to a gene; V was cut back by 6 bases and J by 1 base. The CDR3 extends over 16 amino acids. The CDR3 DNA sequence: TGTGCCAGCAGACCTCGTAGCGGGAGGAACACCGGGGAGCTGTTTTTT. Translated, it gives CASRPRSGRNTGELFF.

CDR3 sequence (DNA): TGCAGCGTTGTTGTAGCGGGAGGTTCCCACGAGCAGTACTTC. It encodes CSVVVAGGSHEQYF. V is TRBV29-1 and J is TRBJ2-7; TRBD2 matches 10 bases. Germline trimming cut 4 bases from V and 5 bases from J; bases unmatched to any gene: 8. From germline, CDR1 is SQVTM and CDR2 ANQGSEA. This CDR3 region has 14 residues.

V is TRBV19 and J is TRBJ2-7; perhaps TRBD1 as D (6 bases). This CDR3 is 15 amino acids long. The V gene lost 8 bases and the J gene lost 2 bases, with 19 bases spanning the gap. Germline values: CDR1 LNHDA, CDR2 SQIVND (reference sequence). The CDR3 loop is CASSGYQTGTYEQYF. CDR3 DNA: TGTGCCAGTTCCGGGTACCAGACAGGAACCTACGAGCAGTACTTC.

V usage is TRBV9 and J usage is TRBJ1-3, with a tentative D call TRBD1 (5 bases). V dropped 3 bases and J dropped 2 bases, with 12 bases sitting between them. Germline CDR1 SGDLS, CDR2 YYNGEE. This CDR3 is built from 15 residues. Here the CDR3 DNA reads TGTGCCAGCAGCGGGGTTATGGGGGCTGGAAACACCATATATTTT. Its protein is CASSGVMGAGNTIYF. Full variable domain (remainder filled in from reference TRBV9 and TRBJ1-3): DSGVTQTPKHLITATGQRVTLRCSPRSGDLSVYWYQQSLDQGLQFLIQYYNGEERAKGNILERFSAQQFPDLHSELNLSSLELGDSALYFCASSGVMGAGNTIYFGEGSWLTVV.

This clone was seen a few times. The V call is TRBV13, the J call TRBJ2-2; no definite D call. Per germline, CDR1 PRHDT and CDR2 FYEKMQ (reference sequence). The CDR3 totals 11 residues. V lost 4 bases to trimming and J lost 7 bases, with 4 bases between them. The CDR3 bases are TGTGCCAGCAGCTCTGACGGGGAGCTGTTTTTT. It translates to CASSSDGELFF.

CDR3 bases: TGTGCCAGCAGCCCCGCCGGATTACAGGGAGCCCCGGCTGGGGGCTACACCTTC. This gives the protein CASSPAGLQGAPAGGYTF. The chain employs TRBV9 and TRBJ1-2; D perhaps matches TRBD1 (6 bases). The V end lost 4 bases, the J end lost 8 bases, and 30 bases lay between the germline ends. CDR1 and CDR2 (germline): SGDLS, YYNGEE. The length of the CDR3 is 18 residues.

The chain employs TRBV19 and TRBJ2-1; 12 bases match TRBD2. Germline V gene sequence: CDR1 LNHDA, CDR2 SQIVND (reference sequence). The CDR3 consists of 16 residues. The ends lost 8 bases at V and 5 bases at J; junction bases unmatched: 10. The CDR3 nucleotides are TGTGCCAGTTTATCGGGTCGACTAGCGGGAGACAATGAGCAGTTCTTC. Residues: CASLSGRLAGDNEQFF.

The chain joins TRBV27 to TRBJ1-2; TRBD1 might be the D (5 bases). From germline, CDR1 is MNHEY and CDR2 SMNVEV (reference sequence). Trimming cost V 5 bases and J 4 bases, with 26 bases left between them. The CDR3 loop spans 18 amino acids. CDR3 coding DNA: TGTGCCAGCAGTCCACGACCACCGGCAGGGCCCCACGTCTATGGCTACACCTTC. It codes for CASSPRPPAGPHVYGYTF.

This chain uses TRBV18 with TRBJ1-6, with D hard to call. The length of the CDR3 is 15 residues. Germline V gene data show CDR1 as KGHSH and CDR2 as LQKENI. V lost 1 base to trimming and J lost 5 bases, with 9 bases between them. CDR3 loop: CASSPRVDNNSPLHF. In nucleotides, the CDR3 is TGTGCCAGCTCACCACGCGTGGATAATAATTCACCCCTCCACTTT.

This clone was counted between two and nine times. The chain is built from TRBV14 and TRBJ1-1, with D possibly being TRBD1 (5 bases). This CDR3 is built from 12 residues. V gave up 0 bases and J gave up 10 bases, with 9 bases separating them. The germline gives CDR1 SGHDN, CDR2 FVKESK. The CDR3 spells CASSQDFGAAFF. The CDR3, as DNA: TGTGCCAGCAGCCAAGATTTCGGGGCAGCTTTCTTT.

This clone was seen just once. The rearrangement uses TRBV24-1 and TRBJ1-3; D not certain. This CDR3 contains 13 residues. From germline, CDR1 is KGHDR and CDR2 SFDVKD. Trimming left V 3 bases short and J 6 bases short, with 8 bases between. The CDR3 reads CATSDGMENTIYF. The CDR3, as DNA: TGTGCCACCAGTGATGGAATGGAAAACACCATATATTTT.

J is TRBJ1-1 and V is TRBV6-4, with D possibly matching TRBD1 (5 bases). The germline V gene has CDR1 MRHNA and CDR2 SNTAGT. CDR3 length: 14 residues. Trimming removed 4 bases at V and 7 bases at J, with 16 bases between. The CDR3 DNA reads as TGTGCCAGCAGTGCCGGGGGGACCCGGGTTGAAGCTTTCTTT. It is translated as CASSAGGTRVEAFF.

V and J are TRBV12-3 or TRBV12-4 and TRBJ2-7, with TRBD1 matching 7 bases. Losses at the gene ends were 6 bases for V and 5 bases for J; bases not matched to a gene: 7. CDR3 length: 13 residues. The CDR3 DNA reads TGTGCCAGCAGAACAGGGGTCATCGACGAGCAGTACTTC. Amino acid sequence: CASRTGVIDEQYF.

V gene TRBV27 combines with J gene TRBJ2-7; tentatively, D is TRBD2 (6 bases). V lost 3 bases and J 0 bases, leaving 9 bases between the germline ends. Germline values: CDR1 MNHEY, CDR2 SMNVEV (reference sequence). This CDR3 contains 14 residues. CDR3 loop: CASSLGLVSYEQYF. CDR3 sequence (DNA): TGTGCCAGCAGTTTGGGACTCGTCTCCTACGAGCAGTACTTC.

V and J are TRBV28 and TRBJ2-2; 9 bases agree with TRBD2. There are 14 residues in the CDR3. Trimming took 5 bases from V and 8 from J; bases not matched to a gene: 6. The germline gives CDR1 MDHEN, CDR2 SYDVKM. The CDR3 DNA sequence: TGTGCCAGCAGTACCATAGCGGGAGAGGGGGAGCTGTTTTTT. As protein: CASSTIAGEGELFF.

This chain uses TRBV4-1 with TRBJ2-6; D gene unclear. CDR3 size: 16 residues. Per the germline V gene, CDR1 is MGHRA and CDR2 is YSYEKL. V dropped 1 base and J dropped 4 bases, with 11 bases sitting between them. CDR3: CASSQVSLSGANVLTF. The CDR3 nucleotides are TGCGCCAGCAGCCAAGTTAGCCTTTCAGGGGCCAACGTCCTGACTTTC.

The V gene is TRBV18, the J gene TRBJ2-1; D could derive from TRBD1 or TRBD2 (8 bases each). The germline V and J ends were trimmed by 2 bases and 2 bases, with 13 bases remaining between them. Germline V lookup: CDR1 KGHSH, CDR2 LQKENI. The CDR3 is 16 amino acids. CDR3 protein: CASSPVAGQAYNEQFF. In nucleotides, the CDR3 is TGTGCCAGCTCACCAGTAGCGGGACAGGCCTACAATGAGCAGTTCTTC.

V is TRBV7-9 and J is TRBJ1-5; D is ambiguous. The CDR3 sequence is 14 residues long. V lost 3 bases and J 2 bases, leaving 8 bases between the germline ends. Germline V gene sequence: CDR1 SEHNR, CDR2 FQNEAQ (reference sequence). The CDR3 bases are TGTGCCAGCAGCTTGGGGTTTGGCAATCAGCCCCAGCATTTT. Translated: CASSLGFGNQPQHF. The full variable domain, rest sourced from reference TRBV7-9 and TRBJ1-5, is DTGVSQNPRHKITKRGQNVTFRCDPISEHNRLYWYRQTLGQGPEFLTYFQNEAQLEKSRLLSDRFSAERPKGSFSTLEIQRTEQGDSAMYLCASSLGFGNQPQHFGDGTRLSIL.

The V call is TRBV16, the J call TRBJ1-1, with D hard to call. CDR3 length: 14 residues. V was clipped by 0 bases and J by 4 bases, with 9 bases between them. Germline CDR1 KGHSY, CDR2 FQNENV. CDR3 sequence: CASSQSTVGTEAFF. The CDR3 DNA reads TGTGCCAGCAGCCAATCCACAGTGGGCACTGAAGCTTTCTTT.

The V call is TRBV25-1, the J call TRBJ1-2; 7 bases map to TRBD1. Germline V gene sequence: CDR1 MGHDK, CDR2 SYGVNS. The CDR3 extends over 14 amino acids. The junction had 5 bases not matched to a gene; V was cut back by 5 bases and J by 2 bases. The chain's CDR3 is CASSPGGLNYGYTF. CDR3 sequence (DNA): TGTGCCAGCAGTCCAGGGGGTTTGAACTATGGCTACACCTTC.

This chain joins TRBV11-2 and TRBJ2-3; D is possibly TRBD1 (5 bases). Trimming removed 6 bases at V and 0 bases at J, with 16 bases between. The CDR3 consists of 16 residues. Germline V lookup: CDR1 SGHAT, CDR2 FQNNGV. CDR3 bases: TGTGCCAGCAGTAGGGGCGCGGACCCCAGCACAGATACGCAGTATTTT. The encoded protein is CASSRGADPSTDTQYF.

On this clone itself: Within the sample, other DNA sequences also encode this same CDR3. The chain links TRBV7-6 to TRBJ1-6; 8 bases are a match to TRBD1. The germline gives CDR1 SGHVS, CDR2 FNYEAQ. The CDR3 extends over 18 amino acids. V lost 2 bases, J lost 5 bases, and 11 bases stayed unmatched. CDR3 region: CASSLIPPDRAHNSPLHF. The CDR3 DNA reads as TGTGCCAGCAGCTTAATACCCCCGGACAGGGCTCATAATTCACCCCTCCACTTT.

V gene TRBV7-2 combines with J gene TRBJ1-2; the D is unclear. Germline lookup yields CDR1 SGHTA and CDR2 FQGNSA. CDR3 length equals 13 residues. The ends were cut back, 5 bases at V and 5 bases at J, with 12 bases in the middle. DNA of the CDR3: TGTGCCAGCAGCCCCCTCGGGTCATATGGCTACACCTTC. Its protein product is CASSPLGSYGYTF.

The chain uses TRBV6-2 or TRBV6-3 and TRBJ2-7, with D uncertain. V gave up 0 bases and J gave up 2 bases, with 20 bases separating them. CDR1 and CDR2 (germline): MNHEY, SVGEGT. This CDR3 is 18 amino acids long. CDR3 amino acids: CASSYSNSQRTITYEQYF. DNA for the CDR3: TGTGCCAGCAGTTACTCGAATTCCCAGCGTACCATAACCTACGAGCAGTACTTC.

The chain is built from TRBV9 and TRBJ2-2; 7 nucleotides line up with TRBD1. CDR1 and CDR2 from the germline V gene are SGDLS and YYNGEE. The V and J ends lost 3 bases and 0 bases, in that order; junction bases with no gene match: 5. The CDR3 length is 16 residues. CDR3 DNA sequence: TGTGCCAGCAGCGGGGGGACAGCCTCGAACACCGGGGAGCTGTTTTTT. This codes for CASSGGTASNTGELFF. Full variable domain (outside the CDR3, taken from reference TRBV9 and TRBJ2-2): DSGVTQTPKHLITATGQRVTLRCSPRSGDLSVYWYQQSLDQGLQFLIQYYNGEERAKGNILERFSAQQFPDLHSELNLSSLELGDSALYFCASSGGTASNTGELFFGEGSRLTVL.

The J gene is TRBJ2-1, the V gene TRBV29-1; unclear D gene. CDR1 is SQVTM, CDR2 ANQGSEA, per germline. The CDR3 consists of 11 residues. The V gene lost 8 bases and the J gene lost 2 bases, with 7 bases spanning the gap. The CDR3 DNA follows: TGCAGCATTTGTCCCTACAATGAGCAGTTCTTC. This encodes CSICPYNEQFF.